The entry that follows covers one TCR beta chain sequence. The antigen is not known. Clones were read by immunoSEQ multiplex PCR, and TCRdb kept only the in-frame ones, dropping some. The sample holds more than 100,000 clones; around nine tenths are singletons and the top ten take around 1.2%. The sample originates from a study of T cell responses to AZD1222 COVID-19 vaccine. Overall study findings and caveats: Just a handful of AZD1222 recipients were seropositive at baseline.

The V gene's germline CDR1 is LGHNA and CDR2 YNFKEQ. V lost 0 bases and J lost 0, with 12 bases in between. The CDR3 contains 17 residues. This clonotype was obtained from an adult in good health. The V gene is TRBV4-2, the J gene TRBJ2-1; possibly TRBD2 for D (5 bases). The sample was peripheral blood, taken on day 0 of AZD1222 vaccination. This CDR3 reads CASSQDSGGYSYNEQFF. CDR3 in DNA: TGTGCCAGCAGCCAAGATTCGGGCGGGTACTCCTACAATGAGCAGTTCTTC.